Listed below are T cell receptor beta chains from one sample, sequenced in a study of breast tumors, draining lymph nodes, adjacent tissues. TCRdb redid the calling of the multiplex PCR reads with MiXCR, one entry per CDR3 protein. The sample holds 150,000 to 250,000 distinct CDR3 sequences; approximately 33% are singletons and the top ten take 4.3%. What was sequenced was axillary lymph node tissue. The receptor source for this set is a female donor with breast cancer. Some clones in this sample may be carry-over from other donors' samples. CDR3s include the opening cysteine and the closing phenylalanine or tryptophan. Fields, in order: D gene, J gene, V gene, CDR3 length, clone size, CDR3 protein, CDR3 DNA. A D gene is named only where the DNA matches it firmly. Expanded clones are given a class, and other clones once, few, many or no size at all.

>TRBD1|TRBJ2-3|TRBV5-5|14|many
CASSFDRGTDTQYF
TGTGCCAGCAGCTTCGACAGGGGCACAGATACGCAGTATTTT
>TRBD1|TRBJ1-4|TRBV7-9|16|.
CASSHGQGQGNEKLFF
TGTGCCAGCAGCCATGGACAGGGACAGGGTAATGAAAAACTGTTTTTT
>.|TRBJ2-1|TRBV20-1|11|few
CSARWSYEQSF
TGCAGTGCTAGATGGAGCTATGAGCAGTCCTTC
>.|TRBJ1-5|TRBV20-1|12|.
CSARRGGSNEHF
TGCAGTGCTAGAAGGGGGGGGAGCAATGAGCATTTT
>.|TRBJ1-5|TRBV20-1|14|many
CSAPQGSSNQPQHF
TGCAGTGCCCCTCAGGGTTCTAGCAATCAGCCCCAGCATTTT
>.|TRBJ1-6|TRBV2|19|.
CASSEARQAGANRNSPLHF
TGTGCCAGCAGTGAAGCGCGGCAGGCGGGGGCAAACAGGAATTCACCCCTCCACTTT
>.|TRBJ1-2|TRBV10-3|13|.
CAISPGVNYGYTF
TGTGCCATCAGCCCGGGGGTTAACTATGGCTACACCTTC
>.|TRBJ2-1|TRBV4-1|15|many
CASSQGGAGVGEQFF
TGCGCCAGCAGCCAAGGGGGGGCGGGGGTAGGTGAGCAGTTCTTC
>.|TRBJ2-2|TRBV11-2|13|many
CASRRENTGELFF
TGTGCCAGCAGGAGGGAGAACACCGGGGAGCTGTTTTTT
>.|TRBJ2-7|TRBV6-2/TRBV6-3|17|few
CASRPYIQAPSSYEQYF
TGTGCCAGCAGACCCTACATTCAGGCCCCTAGCTCCTACGAGCAGTACTTC
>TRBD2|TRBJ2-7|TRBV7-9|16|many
CASSHGLAGVSYEQYF
TGTGCCAGCAGCCACGGACTAGCGGGGGTTTCCTACGAGCAGTACTTC
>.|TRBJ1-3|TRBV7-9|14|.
CASSFRTRWDTIYF
TGTGCCAGCAGCTTCCGGACAAGGTGGGATACCATATATTTT
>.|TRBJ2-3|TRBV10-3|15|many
CAISYRDSLTDTQYF
TGTGCCATCAGTTACCGGGACTCTCTCACAGATACGCAGTATTTT
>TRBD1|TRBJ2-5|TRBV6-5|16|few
CASSLTTGDNQETQYF
TGTGCCAGCAGTTTAACGACAGGGGACAACCAAGAGACCCAGTACTTC
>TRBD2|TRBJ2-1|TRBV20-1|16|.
CSALPVTSGSPNEQFF
TGCAGTGCCCTCCCGGTCACTAGCGGGAGCCCCAATGAGCAGTTCTTC
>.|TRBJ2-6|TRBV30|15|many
CAWMHRSSGANVLTF
TGTGCCTGGATGCACCGATCCTCTGGGGCCAACGTCCTGACTTTC
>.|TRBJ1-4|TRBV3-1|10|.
CASGGLKLFF
TGTGCCAGCGGGGGACTCAAACTGTTTTTT
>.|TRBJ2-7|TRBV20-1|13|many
CSAPRDTTYEQYF
TGCAGTGCTCCGCGGGACACTACCTACGAGCAGTACTTC
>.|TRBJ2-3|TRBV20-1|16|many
CSATDGETFGTDTQYF
TGCAGTGCTACGGACGGCGAGACATTTGGCACAGATACGCAGTATTTT
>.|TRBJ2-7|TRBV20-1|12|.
CSVVAGPDEQYF
TGCAGCGTTGTAGCTGGACCGGACGAGCAGTACTTC
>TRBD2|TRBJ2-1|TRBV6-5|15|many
CASTESSGGRGEQFF
TGTGCCAGCACCGAGAGTAGCGGGGGCCGCGGGGAGCAGTTCTTC
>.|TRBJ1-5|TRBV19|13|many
CASMTGSNQPQHF
TGTGCCAGTATGACAGGTTCGAATCAGCCCCAGCATTTT
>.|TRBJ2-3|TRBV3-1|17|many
CASSSYRGTPSTDTQYF
TGTGCCAGCAGCTCCTACCGGGGGACCCCTAGCACAGATACGCAGTATTTT
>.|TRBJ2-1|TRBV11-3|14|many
CASSPPGTYNEQFF
TGTGCCAGCAGCCCACCCGGGACTTACAATGAGCAGTTCTTC
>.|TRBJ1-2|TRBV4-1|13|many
CASSLGHVYGYTF
TGCGCCAGCAGTCTAGGACACGTCTATGGCTACACCTTC
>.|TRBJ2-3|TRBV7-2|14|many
CASSLGTGGGEQYF
TGTGCCAGCAGCTTAGGCACCGGGGGTGGCGAGCAGTATTTT
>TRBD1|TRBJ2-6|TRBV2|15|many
CASTGQGSGANVLTF
TGTGCCAGCACGGGACAGGGGTCTGGGGCCAACGTCCTGACTTTC
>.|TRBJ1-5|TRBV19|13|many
CASSISRGQPQHF
TGTGCCAGTAGTATTTCCCGGGGGCAGCCCCAGCATTTT
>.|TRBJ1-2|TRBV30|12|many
CAWSFGPPGYTF
TGTGCCTGGAGTTTTGGACCTCCGGGCTACACCTTC
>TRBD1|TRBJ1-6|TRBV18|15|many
CASSPPGQNNSPLHF
TGTGCCAGCTCACCACCGGGACAGAATAATTCACCCCTCCACTTT
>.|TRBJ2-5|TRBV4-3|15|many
CASSQEWPSIETQYF
TGCGCCAGCAGCCAAGAGTGGCCTAGCATAGAGACCCAGTACTTC
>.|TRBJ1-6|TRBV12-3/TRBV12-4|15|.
CASTFGGGLTSPLHF
TGTGCCAGCACCTTCGGGGGGGGGCTCACTTCACCCCTCCACTTT
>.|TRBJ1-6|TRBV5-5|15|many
CASSLNRVRDSPLHF
TGTGCCAGCAGCTTGAACAGGGTCAGGGATTCACCCCTCCACTTT
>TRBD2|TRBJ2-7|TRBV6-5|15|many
CASTRGPSGRGEQYF
TGTGCCAGCACCCGAGGGCCTAGCGGGAGGGGGGAGCAGTACTTC
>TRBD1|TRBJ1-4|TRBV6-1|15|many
CASSKGDRVGEKLFF
TGTGCCAGCAGTAAAGGGGACAGGGTTGGTGAAAAACTGTTTTTT
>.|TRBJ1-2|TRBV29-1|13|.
CSVNFRTSGSYTF
TGCAGCGTTAACTTCCGGACTAGCGGGAGCTACACCTTC
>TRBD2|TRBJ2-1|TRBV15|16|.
CATSRALGWTRSEQFF
TGTGCCACTAGCAGAGCTCTCGGTTGGACTAGGAGTGAGCAGTTCTTC
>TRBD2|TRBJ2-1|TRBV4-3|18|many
CASSQAPLTSGIYNEQFF
TGCGCCAGCAGCCAAGCGCCGTTGACTAGCGGGATTTACAATGAGCAGTTCTTC
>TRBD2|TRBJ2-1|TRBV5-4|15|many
CASSLIRGGYNEQFF
TGTGCCAGCAGCTTGATACGGGGGGGATACAATGAGCAGTTCTTC
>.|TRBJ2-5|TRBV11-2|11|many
CASGQGETQYF
TGTGCCAGCGGGCAGGGGGAGACCCAGTACTTC
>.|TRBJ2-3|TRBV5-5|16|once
CASSLAVGGPTDTQYF
TGTGCCAGCAGCTTGGCCGTGGGGGGGCCCACAGATACGCAGTATTTT
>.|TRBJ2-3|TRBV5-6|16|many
CASSLAPRVGGDTQYF
TGTGCCAGCAGCTTGGCTCCTAGGGTAGGGGGAGATACGCAGTATTTT
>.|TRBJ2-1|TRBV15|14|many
CATSRARGPYEQFF
TGTGCCACCAGCAGAGCTCGGGGGCCCTATGAGCAGTTCTTC
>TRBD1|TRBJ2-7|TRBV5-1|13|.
CASSRQGPWKQYF
TGCGCCAGCAGCAGACAGGGCCCCTGGAAGCAGTACTTC
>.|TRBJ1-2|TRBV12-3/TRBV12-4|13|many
CASSPRGDYGYTF
TGTGCCAGCAGTCCTAGGGGGGACTATGGCTACACCTTC